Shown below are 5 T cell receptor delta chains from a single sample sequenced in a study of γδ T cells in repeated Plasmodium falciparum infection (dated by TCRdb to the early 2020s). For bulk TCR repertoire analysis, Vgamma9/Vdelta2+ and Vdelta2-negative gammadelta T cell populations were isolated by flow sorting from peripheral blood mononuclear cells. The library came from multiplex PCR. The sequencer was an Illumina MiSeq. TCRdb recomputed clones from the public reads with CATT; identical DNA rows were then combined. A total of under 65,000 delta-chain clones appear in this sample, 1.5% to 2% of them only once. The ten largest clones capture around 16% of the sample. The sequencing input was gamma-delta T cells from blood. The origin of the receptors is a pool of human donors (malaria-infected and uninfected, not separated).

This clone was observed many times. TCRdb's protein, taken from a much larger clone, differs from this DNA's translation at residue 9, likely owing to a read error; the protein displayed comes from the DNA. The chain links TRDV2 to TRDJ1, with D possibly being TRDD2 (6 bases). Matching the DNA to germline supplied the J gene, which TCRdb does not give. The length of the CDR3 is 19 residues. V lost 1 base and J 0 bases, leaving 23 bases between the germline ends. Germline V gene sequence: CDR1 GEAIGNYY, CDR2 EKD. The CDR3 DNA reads TGTGCCTGTGACACGGGATCCTACGCTGGGCTACTTTACACCGATAAACTCATCTTT. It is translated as CACDTGSYAGLLYTDKLIF.

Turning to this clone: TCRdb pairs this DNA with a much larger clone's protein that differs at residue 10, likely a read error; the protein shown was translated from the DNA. CDR3: CALGLLPDVPGDQPNTDKLIF. In DNA form, the CDR3 reads TGTGCTCTTGGGCTCCTTCCTGACGTACCGGGGGACCAACCTAACACCGATAAACTCATCTTT. The rearrangement links TRDV1 to TRDJ1; D possibly corresponds to TRDD2 (7 bases). The J gene, not given by TCRdb, was assigned here from a germline match of the nucleotide sequence. Germline CDR1 TSWWSYY, CDR2 QGS. The ends were cut back, 5 bases at V and 0 bases at J, with 31 bases in the middle. The CDR3 contains 21 residues.

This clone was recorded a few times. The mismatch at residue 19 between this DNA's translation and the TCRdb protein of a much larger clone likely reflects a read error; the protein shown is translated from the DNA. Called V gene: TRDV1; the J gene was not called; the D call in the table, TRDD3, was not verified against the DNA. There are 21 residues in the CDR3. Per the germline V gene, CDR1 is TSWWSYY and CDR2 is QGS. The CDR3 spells CALGTSIQLTGTLRYTDKPIF. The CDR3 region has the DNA TGTGCTCTTGGGACCTCCATTCAACTCACGGGGACTCTCAGGTACACCGATAAACCCATCTTT.

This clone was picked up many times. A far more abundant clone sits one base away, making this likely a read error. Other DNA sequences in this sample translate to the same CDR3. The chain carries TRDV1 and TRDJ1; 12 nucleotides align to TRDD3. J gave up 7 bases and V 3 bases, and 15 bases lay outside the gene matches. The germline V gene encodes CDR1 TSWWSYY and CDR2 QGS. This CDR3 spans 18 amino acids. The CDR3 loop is CALGEMQELLGDTLKLIF. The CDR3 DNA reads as TGTGCTCTTGGGGAGATGCAGGAACTACTGGGGGATACCCTTAAACTCATCTTT.

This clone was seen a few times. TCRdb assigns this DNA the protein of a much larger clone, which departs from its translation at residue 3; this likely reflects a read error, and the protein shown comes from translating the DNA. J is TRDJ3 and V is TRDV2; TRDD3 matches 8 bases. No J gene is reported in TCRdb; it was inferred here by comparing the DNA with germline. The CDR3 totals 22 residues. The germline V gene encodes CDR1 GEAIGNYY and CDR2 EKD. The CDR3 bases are TGTGCCTATGACTCCGGCGCGTTTACTGGGGGCCCGAGCTCCTGGGACACCCGACAGATGTTTTTC. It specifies CAYDSGAFTGGPSSWDTRQMFF.